A single sample is the source of the 16 T cell receptor beta chains below, sequenced in a study of human T cells and chemical hapten exposure. TCRdb called the RACE reads again in MiXCR, with one record for every CDR3 protein. The data contain tens of thousands of distinct CDR3 sequences, about 8.5% of them singletons. Time point noted: patch test 2, 6 weeks after DPC sensitization. As to treatment: therapeutic diphenylcyclopropenone sensitization with weekly scalp DPC. The starting material was whole blood, obtained in connection with sensitization to the hapten diphenylcyclopropenone (DPC). The receptors shown here come from a woman aged 45-60 years with alopecia areata. Some clones in this sample may be carry-over from other donors' samples.

The table lists this clonotype with a few counts. The chain uses TRBV4-1 and TRBJ2-3, with 9 positions matching TRBD1. Germline CDR1 reads MGHRA; CDR2 reads YSYEKL. The CDR3 has 16 residues. V was pared by 1 base and J by 5 bases, with 7 bases of the junction left unmatched. CDR3 protein: CASSQVRDRAGDTQYF. The CDR3 DNA sequence: TGCGCCAGCAGCCAAGTTCGGGACAGGGCAGGAGATACGCAGTATTTT.

This clonotype was recorded at least ten times. The chain links TRBV20-1 to TRBJ1-3, with D unclear. Trimming pared 0 bases from V and 1 base from J, leaving 13 bases between. The CDR3 length is 16 residues. Germline V lookup: CDR1 DFQATT, CDR2 SNEGSKA (reference sequence). CDR3 protein: CSARDPSWGSGNTIYF. CDR3 sequence (DNA): TGCAGTGCTAGAGATCCTTCGTGGGGATCTGGAAACACCATATATTTT.

This clonotype was seen more than once but under ten times. V is TRBV19 and J is TRBJ1-5; D unclear. The germline gives CDR1 LNHDA, CDR2 SQIVND (reference sequence). The CDR3 loop spans 15 amino acids. Trimming removed 2 bases at V and 0 bases at J, with 8 bases between. CDR3 sequence reads: CASSITGYSNQPQHF. DNA for the CDR3: TGTGCCAGTAGTATAACCGGGTATAGCAATCAGCCCCAGCATTTT. Looking up the rest from reference TRBV19 and TRBJ1-5 gives the full variable domain: DGGITQSPKYLFRKEGQNVTLSCEQNLNHDAMYWYRQDPGQGLRLIYYSQIVNDFQKGDIAEGYSVSREKKESFPLTVTSAQKNPTAFYLCASSITGYSNQPQHFGDGTRLSIL.

The sample holds a few counts of this clonotype. V is TRBV10-1 and J is TRBJ2-3, with 8 bases that match TRBD2. CDR1 and CDR2 from the germline V gene are WNHNN and SYGVQD (reference sequence). The CDR3 totals 15 residues. V dropped 6 bases and J dropped 3; count of bases not matched to a gene: 8. DNA for the CDR3: TGCGCCAGCAGCGATAGCGGGATACGAACAGATACGCAGTATTTT. Its protein is CASSDSGIRTDTQYF.

This clonotype has just a few counts. The genes are TRBV10-3 and TRBJ1-1; perhaps TRBD1 as D (5 bases). CDR1 ENHRY and CDR2 SYGVKD come from the germline V gene. Trimming stripped 0 bases from V and 4 bases from J, with 12 bases between. This CDR3 spans 15 amino acids. The CDR3 is CAISESGGLSTEAFF. In nucleotides, the CDR3 is TGTGCCATCAGTGAGTCGGGGGGGTTGAGCACTGAAGCTTTCTTT.

The chain uses TRBV4-2 and TRBJ1-1; 8 positions match TRBD1. The V segment lost 6 bases and the J segment 1 base; nucleotides outside the gene matches: 10. There are 16 residues in the CDR3. The germline CDR1 and CDR2 sequences are LGHNA and YNFKEQ. The CDR3 sequence: CASRSGQGGWNTEAFF. CDR3 bases: TGTGCCAGCAGATCAGGACAGGGAGGATGGAACACTGAAGCTTTCTTT.

Ten or more counts support this clonotype. In DNA, the CDR3 is TGTGCCACCTCGGTTGGAGGGGACTTTTATGGCTACACCTTC. Translating gives CATSVGGDFYGYTF. This chain joins TRBV27 and TRBJ1-2, with D maybe TRBD1 (5 bases). From germline, CDR1 is MNHEY and CDR2 SMNVEV (reference sequence). The CDR3 runs to 14 residues. The germline V and J ends were trimmed by 10 bases and 5 bases, with 20 bases remaining between them.

The chain has TRBV20-1 and TRBJ2-4; TRBD1 matches 11 bases. Germline trimming cut 6 bases from V and 3 bases from J; bases unmatched to any gene: 16. The CDR3 extends over 18 amino acids. Germline V gene lookup returns CDR1 DFQATT and CDR2 SNEGSKA (reference sequence). The CDR3 spells CSALRTGGVMGVKNIQYF. The CDR3 nucleotides read TGCAGTGCCCTGAGGACAGGGGGCGTAATGGGTGTCAAAAACATTCAGTACTTC.

This rearrangement joins TRBV28 to TRBJ2-7, with 8 bases aligning to TRBD2. Trimming cost V 3 bases and J 1 base; bases outside gene matches: 8. This CDR3 is 16 amino acids long. Germline CDR1 MDHEN, CDR2 SYDVKM. The CDR3 reads CASSFPRGVNSYEQYF. CDR3 nucleotides: TGTGCCAGCAGTTTCCCGCGGGGGGTTAATTCCTACGAGCAGTACTTC.

This clonotype has a handful of counts. The rearrangement joins TRBV5-1 to TRBJ1-1; a weak D match, TRBD1 (6 bases). This CDR3 region has 16 residues. V was trimmed by 0 bases and J by 0 bases, leaving 12 bases between them. CDR1 is SGHRS and CDR2 is YFSETQ in the germline V gene. The CDR3 loop reads CASSLGRGALNTEAFF. Written as DNA, the CDR3 is TGCGCCAGCAGCTTGGGTAGGGGGGCTCTGAACACTGAAGCTTTCTTT.

The chain is built from TRBV3-1 and TRBJ2-5; 8 nucleotides match TRBD1. The CDR3 is 14 residues long. Germline CDR1 and CDR2: LGHDT and YNNKEL (reference sequence). Trimming took 2 bases from V and 5 from J; bases not matched to a gene: 4. The CDR3 nucleotides read TGTGCCAGCAGCCAACAGGGACAGGTCGAGACCCAGTACTTC. Translated: CASSQQGQVETQYF.

At least ten counts were recorded for this clonotype. This chain connects TRBV29-1 to TRBJ1-1; D is undetermined. Germline V gene lookup returns CDR1 SQVTM and CDR2 ANQGSEA. The CDR3 is 12 amino acids. The V end was cut by 3 bases, the J end by 0 bases, with 5 bases between. The CDR3 spells CSVEGMNTEAFF. Here the CDR3 DNA reads TGCAGCGTTGAGGGGATGAACACTGAAGCTTTCTTT.

Of note for this clonotype: One junction end does not reproduce the germline sequence, and a read error may be involved. V is TRBV14 and J is TRBJ1-1; tentatively, D is TRBD1 (5 bases). The CDR3 length is 15 residues. Germline CDR1 reads SGHDN; CDR2 reads FVKESK. The CDR3 coding sequence is TGTGCCAGCAGATCCCCGAGGGAGAAGGACACTCAAGCTTTCTTT. Residues: CASRSPREKDTQAFF.

This chain links TRBV10-3 with TRBJ2-7, with TRBD1 matching 9 bases. Trimming removed 10 bases from V and 4 bases from J; junction bases left unmatched: 11. The length of the CDR3 is 14 residues. Germline loops: CDR1 ENHRY, CDR2 SYGVKD. The CDR3 region has the DNA TGTGCCACGGACCCGGGACAGGGTCCGTACGAGCAGTACTTC. Translated: CATDPGQGPYEQYF.

J is TRBJ2-7 and V is TRBV7-9, with D perhaps TRBD2 (6 bases). Trimming cost V 4 bases and J 3 bases, with 19 bases left between them. The germline CDR1 and CDR2 sequences are SEHNR and FQNEAQ (reference sequence). The CDR3 has 16 residues. The chain's CDR3 is CASSSGGTAPLYEQYF. The CDR3 nucleotides are TGTGCCAGCAGCTCCGGGGGAACCGCTCCTCTCTACGAGCAGTACTTC.

The chain combines TRBV20-1 with TRBJ2-1; 9 nucleotides match TRBD2. Germline lookup yields CDR1 DFQATT and CDR2 SNEGSKA (reference sequence). The length of the CDR3 is 14 residues. The CDR3 DNA is TGCAGCTCTAGGCCCCTAGCGGGGCCCAATGAGCAGTTCTTC. As protein: CSSRPLAGPNEQFF.